Below are 25 T cell receptor beta chains sequenced from a single sample in a study of PD-L1 blockade in urothelial cancer. The method was immunoSEQ multiplex PCR; TCRdb's version includes in-frame clones alone and lacks a portion of them. The sample contains approximately 50,000 clones, 86% of which appear only once. Time point specified: pretreatment peripheral blood. This specimen was PBMCs, taken around atezolizumab (anti-PD-L1) treatment. All receptors come from a man between 60 and 70 years old with urothelial cancer.

The V gene is TRBV5-6, the J gene TRBJ1-4, with TRBD1 matching over 7 bases. The ends lost 4 bases at V and 6 bases at J; junction bases unmatched: 9. The CDR3 contains 15 residues. Germline V gene data show CDR1 as SGHDT and CDR2 as YYEEEE. CDR3 protein: CASSRPGTVDEKLFF. The CDR3 nucleotides read TGTGCCAGCAGCAGGCCCGGGACAGTCGATGAAAAACTGTTTTTT.

The chain couples TRBV7-3 to TRBJ2-3, with 11 bases identical to TRBD2. The junction had 5 bases not matched to a gene; V was cut back by 4 bases and J by 2 bases. Per the germline V gene, CDR1 is SGHTA and CDR2 is FQGTGA. The CDR3 spans 16 residues. CDR3 sequence: CASSSGLAGLTDTQYF. Written as DNA, the CDR3 is TGTGCCAGCAGCTCAGGACTAGCGGGCCTCACAGATACGCAGTATTTT.

The rearrangement uses TRBV10-3 and TRBJ1-2; D perhaps matches TRBD1 (5 bases). Germline V CDR1 and CDR2: ENHRY, SYGVKD. The CDR3 extends over 13 amino acids. V lost 3 bases and J lost 4, with 9 bases in between. The CDR3 region has the DNA TGTGCCATCAGTGAAACCGACAGCTATGGCTACACCTTC. Protein sequence: CAISETDSYGYTF.

The CDR3 DNA reads TGTGCCAGCAGTAGAGACGGGGGAACTAATGAAAAACTGTTTTTT. Protein sequence: CASSRDGGTNEKLFF. The J gene is TRBJ1-4, the V gene TRBV6-5, with D tentatively TRBD1 (5 bases). Germline CDR1 MNHEY, CDR2 SVGAGI. Trimming pared 5 bases from V and 1 base from J, leaving 11 bases between. CDR3 length: 15 residues.

The rearrangement uses TRBV14 and TRBJ1-2; D might be TRBD1 (6 bases). V was pared by 6 bases and J by 5 bases, with 13 bases between. CDR1 and CDR2 (germline): SGHDN, FVKESK. The CDR3 runs 13 residues. CDR3 nucleotide sequence: TGTGCCAGCAGTCCCGACAGGCGTTATGGCTACACCTTC. This codes for CASSPDRRYGYTF.

This clone was seen ten or more times. The chain recombines TRBV6-5 with TRBJ1-1; possibly TRBD1 for D (5 bases). Germline V lookup: CDR1 MNHEY, CDR2 SVGAGI. There are 14 residues in the CDR3. V was pared by 2 bases and J by 3 bases, with 10 bases between. In DNA, the CDR3 is TGTGCCAGCAGTTACGTGGGGCCACACACTGAAGCTTTCTTT. Protein product: CASSYVGPHTEAFF.

This chain links TRBV5-4 with TRBJ2-5, with D hard to call. There are 14 residues in the CDR3. V lost 1 base and J 0 bases, leaving 7 bases between the germline ends. Germline values: CDR1 SGHNT, CDR2 YYREEE (reference sequence). In DNA, the CDR3 is TGTGCCAGCAGCTTGTCCGCAGACCAAGAGACCCAGTACTTC. Translating gives CASSLSADQETQYF.

The rearrangement links TRBV5-4 to TRBJ1-2, with a possible D match to TRBD1 (5 bases). Trimming removed 0 bases from V and 7 bases from J, with 13 bases in between. The germline V gene has CDR1 SGHNT and CDR2 YYREEE (reference sequence). The CDR3 has 14 residues. The CDR3 protein is CASSLVSGIGGYTF. In DNA form, the CDR3 reads TGTGCCAGCAGCTTGGTGTCAGGGATCGGTGGCTACACCTTC. Looking up the rest from reference TRBV5-4 and TRBJ1-2 gives the full variable domain: ETGVTQSPTHLIKTRGQQVTLRCSSQSGHNTVSWYQQALGQGPQFIFQYYREEENGRGNFPPRFSGLQFPNYSSELNVNALELDDSALYLCASSLVSGIGGYTFGSGTRLTVV.

The chain couples TRBV6-5 to TRBJ1-6; no definite D call. CDR3 length: 15 residues. Germline CDR1 MNHEY, CDR2 SVGAGI. V was shortened by 0 bases and J by 5 bases, with 8 bases between the two germline ends. CDR3 protein: CASSYSIQNNSPLHF. CDR3 in DNA: TGTGCCAGCAGTTACTCGATTCAGAATAATTCACCCCTCCACTTT.

This chain joins TRBV18 and TRBJ2-1; 10 bases align to TRBD1. CDR1 is KGHSH and CDR2 is LQKENI in the germline V gene. The CDR3 has 17 amino acids. V shed 8 bases, J shed 6 bases, and the junction held 16 bases outside the gene matches. This CDR3 reads CASHDGQGGTRPNEQFF. In nucleotides, the CDR3 is TGTGCCAGCCACGACGGACAGGGGGGGACTAGACCCAATGAGCAGTTCTTC.

The chain combines TRBV11-2 with TRBJ2-1, with D perhaps TRBD2 (6 bases). Germline V lookup: CDR1 SGHAT, CDR2 FQNNGV. Between the trimmed V and J ends, which lost 2 bases and 12 bases, there was a span of 14 bases. The CDR3 consists of 13 residues. The CDR3 here is CASSLQDGSPQFF. As DNA, the CDR3 is TGTGCCAGCAGCTTACAAGACGGGAGCCCGCAGTTCTTC.

The chain uses TRBV27 and TRBJ2-2; 9 nucleotides align to TRBD1. After removal of 4 bases from V and 6 bases from J, the junction contained 3 bases not matched to a gene. Germline CDR1 MNHEY, CDR2 SMNVEV (reference sequence). The CDR3 is 14 amino acids. The CDR3 loop is CASSWGQGAGELFF. In DNA, the CDR3 is TGTGCCAGCAGTTGGGGACAGGGTGCCGGGGAGCTGTTTTTT.

The chain couples TRBV6-1 to TRBJ1-2; D may be TRBD1 (6 bases). From germline, CDR1 is MNHNS and CDR2 SASEGT. The CDR3 runs to 14 residues. The ends were cut back, 3 bases at V and 4 bases at J, with 12 bases in the middle. CDR3 coding DNA: TGTGCCAGCAGTGACCCCGGACAGTTCTATGGCTACACCTTC. Its translation: CASSDPGQFYGYTF.

The rearrangement joins TRBV5-1 to TRBJ2-2, with a tentative D call TRBD1 (6 bases). In germline, CDR1 is SGHRS, CDR2 YFSETQ. Trimming removed 4 bases at V and 6 bases at J, with 25 bases between. The CDR3 consists of 18 residues. The CDR3 spells CASSPRDTGTSASGELFF. The CDR3 DNA is TGCGCCAGCAGCCCCCGGGACACCGGGACCTCCGCCTCCGGGGAGCTGTTTTTT.

This clone came up once. The rearrangement joins TRBV2 to TRBJ2-2; 7 positions agree with TRBD1. The CDR3 extends over 15 amino acids. Germline V CDR1 and CDR2: SNHLY, FYNNEI. J gave up 0 bases and V 5 bases, and 3 bases lay outside the gene matches. This CDR3 reads CASSPGTANTGELFF. The DNA of the CDR3 is TGTGCCAGCAGTCCCGGGACAGCGAACACCGGGGAGCTGTTTTTT.

The table lists this clone with a count of one. The V gene is TRBV2, the J gene TRBJ2-1; a weak D match, TRBD1 (6 bases). Looked up from germline, CDR1 is SNHLY and CDR2 is FYNNEI. The V and J ends lost 6 bases and 4 bases respectively, with 10 bases between them. This CDR3 contains 13 residues. CDR3 amino acids: CASSHGQYNEQFF. CDR3 nucleotides: TGTGCCAGCAGCCACGGACAGTACAATGAGCAGTTCTTC.

This chain links TRBV2 with TRBJ1-1; D remains ambiguous. Germline CDR1 SNHLY, CDR2 FYNNEI. Trimming stripped 11 bases from V and 1 base from J, with 11 bases between. This CDR3 spans 12 amino acids. This CDR3 is CAGGVRNTEAFF. The CDR3 nucleotides read TGTGCCGGCGGCGTGAGGAACACTGAAGCTTTCTTT.

The J gene is TRBJ2-5, the V gene TRBV19; 7 bases match TRBD1. The CDR3 has 14 residues. The V gene end was trimmed by 4 bases and the J gene end by 7 bases; junction bases not matched to a gene: 9. The germline gives CDR1 LNHDA, CDR2 SQIVND (reference sequence). The CDR3 region is CASSTTGVRVTQYF. Here the CDR3 DNA reads TGTGCCAGTAGTACCACAGGGGTTAGAGTGACCCAGTACTTC.

The gene calls are TRBV10-3 and TRBJ2-1; 8 bases are a match to TRBD1. Per germline, CDR1 ENHRY and CDR2 SYGVKD. J gave up 8 bases and V 8 bases, and 8 bases lay outside the gene matches. This CDR3 comprises 13 residues. Here the CDR3 reads CAIRQGIGDEQFF. The CDR3 nucleotides read TGTGCCATCCGACAGGGGATAGGCGATGAGCAGTTCTTC.

The gene calls are TRBV7-2 and TRBJ1-1; possibly TRBD1 for D (6 bases). V shed 5 bases and J shed 5 bases, with 12 bases lying between them. Germline CDR1 reads SGHTA; CDR2 reads FQGNSA. This CDR3 is built from 13 residues. For the CDR3, the DNA is TGTGCCAGCAGCCGAACAGGGCGTACTGAAGCTTTCTTT. As protein: CASSRTGRTEAFF.

The J gene is TRBJ1-2, the V gene TRBV5-6; 8 nucleotides match TRBD1. After removal of 4 bases from V and 8 bases from J, the junction contained 16 bases not matched to a gene. CDR1 SGHDT and CDR2 YYEEEE come from the germline V gene. The CDR3 is made up of 16 amino acids. The DNA of the CDR3 is TGTGCCAGCAGCCAAATTGGACAGGGAGGGATAACCGGCTACACCTTC. As protein: CASSQIGQGGITGYTF.

Details on this clone: The same CDR3 is also encoded by other DNA sequences in this sample. The rearrangement links TRBV28 to TRBJ1-4; TRBD1 matches at 10 bases. Losses at the gene ends were 5 bases for V and 5 bases for J; bases not matched to a gene: 5. The CDR3 contains 15 residues. CDR1 and CDR2 from the germline V gene are MDHEN and SYDVKM. CDR3 region: CASSPPGQGNEKLFF. The CDR3 DNA follows: TGTGCCAGCAGTCCCCCGGGACAGGGGAATGAAAAACTGTTTTTT.

This clone was observed a few times. The chain employs TRBV6-1 and TRBJ1-5, with 11 nucleotides matching TRBD1. The length of the CDR3 is 13 residues. Looked up from germline, CDR1 is MNHNS and CDR2 is SASEGT. J gave up 6 bases and V 8 bases, and 3 bases lay outside the gene matches. The CDR3 reads CASGQGASQPQHF. CDR3 DNA: TGTGCCAGCGGACAGGGGGCAAGTCAGCCCCAGCATTTT.

This chain uses TRBV7-9 with TRBJ2-1; 8 bases match TRBD2. The CDR3 runs 15 residues. The junction had 8 bases not matched to a gene; V was cut back by 6 bases and J by 4 bases. Germline-derived CDR1 and CDR2 are SEHNR and FQNEAQ (reference sequence). For the CDR3, the DNA is TGTGCCAGCAGTTTCCGACTAGCGCCATACAATGAGCAGTTCTTC. Translation gives CASSFRLAPYNEQFF.

V gene TRBV2 combines with J gene TRBJ2-3; the match to TRBD1 covers 10 bases. The CDR3 spans 15 residues. V gave up 5 bases and J gave up 5 bases; unmatched junction bases: 7. The germline gives CDR1 SNHLY, CDR2 FYNNEI. This chain's CDR3 is CASSPGQGLVDTQYF. As DNA, the CDR3 is TGTGCCAGCAGTCCGGGACAGGGGCTGGTAGATACGCAGTATTTT.